This paragraph covers one TCR beta chain sequence. This sample was included in a study of somatic mutations in cytotoxic T cells in rheumatoid arthritis. Only in-frame clones appear in the TCRdb table, and some are missing; sequencing was by immunoSEQ multiplex PCR. The sample lists 13,000 to 15,000 clones, 75% to 95% occurring once. The CDR3 is 17 residues long. Germline-derived CDR1 and CDR2 are LGHNA and YNFKEQ. V was clipped by 1 base and J by 4 bases; unmatched bases: 10. The sample was CD4+ T cells sorted from blood. This clonotype was sampled from a man aged 65 to 79 with rheumatoid arthritis. V gene TRBV4-2 combines with J gene TRBJ2-5; 9 nucleotides line up with TRBD2. CDR3 sequence reads: CASSQGLAGPTPETQYF. The CDR3 bases are TGTGCCAGCAGCCAAGGGCTAGCGGGACCGACTCCAGAGACCCAGTACTTC.